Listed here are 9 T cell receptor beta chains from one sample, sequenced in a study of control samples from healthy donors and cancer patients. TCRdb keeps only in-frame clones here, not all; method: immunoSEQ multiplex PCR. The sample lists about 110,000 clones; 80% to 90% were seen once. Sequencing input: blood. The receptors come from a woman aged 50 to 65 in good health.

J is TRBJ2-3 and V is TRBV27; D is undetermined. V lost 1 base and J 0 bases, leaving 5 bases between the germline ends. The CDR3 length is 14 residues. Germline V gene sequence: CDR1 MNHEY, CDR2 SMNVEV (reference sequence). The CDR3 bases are TGTGCCAGCAGTTTATTCCCTAGCACAGATACGCAGTATTTT. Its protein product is CASSLFPSTDTQYF.

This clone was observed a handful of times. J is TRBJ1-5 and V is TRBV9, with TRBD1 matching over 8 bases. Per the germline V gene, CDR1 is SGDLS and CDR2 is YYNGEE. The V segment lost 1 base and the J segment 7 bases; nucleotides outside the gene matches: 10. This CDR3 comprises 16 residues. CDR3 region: CASSVRPRGRIQPQHF. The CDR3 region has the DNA TGTGCCAGCAGCGTACGCCCCAGGGGGCGGATACAGCCCCAGCATTTT.

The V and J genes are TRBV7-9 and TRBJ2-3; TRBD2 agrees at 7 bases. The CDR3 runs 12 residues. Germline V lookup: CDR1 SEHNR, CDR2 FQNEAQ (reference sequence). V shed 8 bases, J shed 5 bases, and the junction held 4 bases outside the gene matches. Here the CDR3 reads CASERGGDTQYF. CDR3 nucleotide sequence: TGTGCCAGCGAGCGCGGGGGAGATACGCAGTATTTT.

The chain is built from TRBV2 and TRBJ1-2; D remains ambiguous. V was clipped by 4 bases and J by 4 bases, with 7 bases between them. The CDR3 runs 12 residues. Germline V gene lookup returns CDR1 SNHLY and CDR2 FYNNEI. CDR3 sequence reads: CASSVTVYGYTF. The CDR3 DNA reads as TGTGCCAGCAGTGTAACGGTCTATGGCTACACCTTC.

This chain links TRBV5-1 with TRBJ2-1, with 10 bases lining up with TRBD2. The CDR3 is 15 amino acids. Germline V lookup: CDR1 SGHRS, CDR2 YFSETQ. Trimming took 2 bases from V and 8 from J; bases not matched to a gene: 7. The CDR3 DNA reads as TGCGCCAGCAGCTTTCAAGCGGGAGGGCCCCATGAGCAGTTCTTC. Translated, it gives CASSFQAGGPHEQFF.

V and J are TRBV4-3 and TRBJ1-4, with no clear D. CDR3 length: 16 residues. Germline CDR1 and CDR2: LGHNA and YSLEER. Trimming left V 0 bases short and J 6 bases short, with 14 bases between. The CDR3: CASSQELSHADEKLFF. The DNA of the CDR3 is TGCGCCAGCAGCCAAGAATTATCCCACGCGGATGAAAAACTGTTTTTT.

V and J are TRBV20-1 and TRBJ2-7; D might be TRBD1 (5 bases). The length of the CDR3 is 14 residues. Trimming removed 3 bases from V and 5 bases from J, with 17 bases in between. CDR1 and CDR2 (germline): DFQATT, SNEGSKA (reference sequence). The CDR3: CSASGAGRPNEQYF. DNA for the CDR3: TGCAGTGCTAGTGGGGCAGGCCGACCGAACGAGCAGTACTTC.

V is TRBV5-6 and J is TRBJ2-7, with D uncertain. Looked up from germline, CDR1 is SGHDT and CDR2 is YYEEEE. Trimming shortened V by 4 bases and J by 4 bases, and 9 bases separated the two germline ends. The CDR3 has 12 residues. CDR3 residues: CASSVVDYEQYV. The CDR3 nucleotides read TGTGCCAGCAGCGTGGTTGATTACGAGCAGTACGTC.

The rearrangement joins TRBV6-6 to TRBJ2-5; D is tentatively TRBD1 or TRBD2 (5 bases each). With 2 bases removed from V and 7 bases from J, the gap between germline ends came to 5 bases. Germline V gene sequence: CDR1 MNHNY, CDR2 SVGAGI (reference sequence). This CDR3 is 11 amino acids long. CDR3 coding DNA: TGTGCCAGCAGTTACGGGGGGACCCAGTACTTC. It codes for CASSYGGTQYF.